Listed here is a single TCR beta chain. V lost 4 bases to trimming and J lost 7 bases, with 8 bases between them. CDR1 and CDR2 (germline): DFQATT, SNEGSKA (reference sequence). The CDR3 sequence is 11 residues long. The data originate from a study of radiation and T cells in renal cell carcinoma. Documented time point: blood 2 weeks post-SBRT. Treatment noted: 15 Gy SBRT to primary tumor, nephrectomy 4 weeks later. The patient's renal cell carcinoma had clear cell pathology. The data were produced by immunoSEQ multiplex PCR, yet TCRdb's version contains in-frame clones alone and is incomplete. The data contain 60,000 to 65,000 clones, just over 75% of them singletons.

The chain joins TRBV20-1 to TRBJ2-1; possibly TRBD2 for D (5 bases). This clonotype was obtained from a man aged 55 to 70 with renal cell carcinoma. This material consisted of blood, taken from a patient whose treatment included radiotherapy and nephrectomy. The CDR3 nucleotides read TGCAGTGCTATTAGGAGGAATGAGCAGTTCTTC. Translation gives CSAIRRNEQFF.